The T cell receptor (beta chain) described here comes from a study of blood T cell repertoires in COVID-19. In the study overall: Some COVID-19 samples were acute and others convalescent; all came from the United States, Italy and Spain.

Recovered participants had two consecutive negative NP/OP PCR tests, healthcare professional clearance, or symptom resolution. J lost 7 bases, V lost 5 bases, and 5 bases had no gene match. The CDR3 has 14 amino acids. From germline, CDR1 is SEHNR and CDR2 FQNEAQ (reference sequence). Original data processing: Reference gene primer amplification gave nucleated cell count estimates. Assay used: immunoSEQ multiplex PCR; TCRdb lists only in-frame clones, some missing. V, J and clone size derive from that table, while D and trimming were established from the DNA sequence. Of 290,000 or so clones listed, around nine tenths are singletons.

The origin of this receptor is a woman in her twenties or thirties who had recovered from COVID-19. The genes are TRBV7-9 and TRBJ1-6; 7 nucleotides line up with TRBD1. The sample was PBMCs or T cells enriched from blood (not recorded which). The CDR3 sequence: CASSRDSGNSPLHF. The CDR3, as DNA: TGTGCCAGCAGCCGGGACAGTGGCAATTCACCCCTCCACTTT.